A selection of T cell receptor beta chains follows, all from one sample in a study of T-cell reconstitution after alpha-beta-depleted transplantation in children. Each CDR3 protein is one row after TCRdb ran MiXCR on the PCR reads. The repertoire includes about 460,000 distinct CDR3 sequences, roughly an eighth of them detected once, and about 5.6% sits in the top ten. The material sequenced was PBMCs from the stem cell graft donor, taken from the stem cell graft. These TCRs come from a human donor who donated a stem cell graft to a child with combined immunodeficiency. Each CDR3 is given with its conserved first and last residue. The order of the fields is clone size, J gene, V gene, D gene, CDR3 DNA, CDR3 protein. The D gene is left open where the match is weak. Not every row has a clone size; where given, it reads once, few, many or a size class.

few TRBJ2-2 TRBV30 NA TGTGCCTGGATCCCTCGGACATTTTCCGGGGAGCTGTTTTTT CAWIPRTFSGELFF
few TRBJ2-7 TRBV15 NA TGTGCCACCAGCAGAGACCCGTCGGCCCCCACAGGGCCCTACGAGCAGTACTTC CATSRDPSAPTGPYEQYF
few TRBJ2-1 TRBV7-9 NA TGTGCCAGCAGCTTTCTACAGAACAATGAGCAGTTCTTC CASSFLQNNEQFF
NA TRBJ2-6 TRBV19 NA TGTGCCAGTAAGGTGTACTCTGGGGCCAACGTCCTGACTTTC CASKVYSGANVLTF
many TRBJ2-5 TRBV12-3/TRBV12-4 TRBD2 TGTGCCAGCAGTATCCATAGCGGGGGGCAAGAGACCCAGTACTTC CASSIHSGGQETQYF
few TRBJ2-3 TRBV12-3/TRBV12-4 NA TGTGCCAGCAGTATAGGAGGTGCGGATACGCAGTATTTT CASSIGGADTQYF
few TRBJ2-5 TRBV5-1 TRBD1 TGCGCCAGCAGCTTATATGGGACAGGGGGCCTTTGGTCCCAAGAGACCCAGTACTTC CASSLYGTGGLWSQETQYF
many TRBJ2-1 TRBV7-2 TRBD2 TGTGCCAGCAGCTTATCGGGGGGTCGGAGAAATGAGCAGTTCTTC CASSLSGGRRNEQFF
NA TRBJ1-2 TRBV2 NA TGTGCCAGCAGAGGGGCAGGCACTAACTATGGCTACACCTTC CASRGAGTNYGYTF
NA TRBJ1-3 TRBV28 NA TGTGCCAGCAGTTTAACCCTCGGGAGTCGGAGTCTCTCTGGAAACACCATATATTTT CASSLTLGSRSLSGNTIYF
NA TRBJ2-3 TRBV4-3 NA TGCGCCAGCAGCCAAGAATGGCCTGAAACAGATACGCAGTATTTT CASSQEWPETDTQYF
few TRBJ2-1 TRBV24-1 NA TGTGCCACCAGTGACCCTTCGGAGGGTTTCAATGAGCAGTTCTTC CATSDPSEGFNEQFF
NA TRBJ2-1 TRBV12-3/TRBV12-4 NA TGTGCCAGCAGCACCGGGCCCTCCTCGAGAGATGAGCAGTTCTTC CASSTGPSSRDEQFF
few TRBJ1-3 TRBV12-3/TRBV12-4 NA TGTGCCAGCAGTTTAACGGGGTACGGAAACACCATATATTTT CASSLTGYGNTIYF
few TRBJ1-1 TRBV3-1 NA TGTGCCAGCAGCCAATGGAACACTGAAGCTTTCTTT CASSQWNTEAFF
few TRBJ2-5 TRBV18 NA TGTGCCAGCTCACCACCGAGCGGGCGAGAGACCCAGTACTTC CASSPPSGRETQYF
NA TRBJ2-2 TRBV20-1 TRBD2 TGCAGTGCTAGAGTTCGGGAGGAATCTACCGGGGAGCTGTTTTTT CSARVREESTGELFF
many TRBJ2-1 TRBV12-3/TRBV12-4 TRBD2 TGTGCCAGCACTGGACTAGCGGGTTACAATGAGCAGTTCTTC CASTGLAGYNEQFF
few TRBJ2-7 TRBV7-2 NA TGTGCCAGCAGCTTAGGGGGCACCTCGAGGCCCTACGAGCAGTACTTC CASSLGGTSRPYEQYF
NA TRBJ2-3 TRBV4-2 NA TGTGCCGGCAGCCAAGTCCTAGCCGACACAGATACGCAGTATTTT CAGSQVLADTDTQYF
NA TRBJ2-3 TRBV9 NA TGTGCCAGCAGCCCCCGGGCGGCAGGGCAAGATACGCAGTATTTT CASSPRAAGQDTQYF
many TRBJ2-2 TRBV7-2 TRBD2 TGTGCCAGCAGTCGTCCTGGGACTAGCGGGAGGGGCGGGGAGCTGTTTTTT CASSRPGTSGRGGELFF
NA TRBJ2-3 TRBV7-2 TRBD2 TGTGCCAGCAGCTTACGAATAGCGGGAGACTGGACAGATACGCAGTATTTT CASSLRIAGDWTDTQYF
NA TRBJ2-5 TRBV4-3 TRBD2 TGCGCCAGCAGCCAGATGCGGGGGGCTCAAGAGACCCAGTACTTC CASSQMRGAQETQYF
NA TRBJ1-1 TRBV12-3/TRBV12-4 TRBD1 TGTGCCAGCAGTAGGGAGGGGGCTTTTCTCACTGAAGCTTTCTTT CASSREGAFLTEAFF
NA TRBJ2-7 TRBV11-1 TRBD2 TGTGCCAGCAGCTGGAGCGGGAGGACCTACGAGCAGTACTTC CASSWSGRTYEQYF
many TRBJ1-5 TRBV20-1 NA TGCAGTGCTAGAGATCGTAGCAATCAGCCCCAGCATTTT CSARDRSNQPQHF
NA TRBJ1-2 TRBV3-1 NA TGTGCCAGCAGCCTTCGCAGGACAGCTGGCTACACCTTC CASSLRRTAGYTF
NA TRBJ1-4 TRBV12-3/TRBV12-4 NA TGTGCCAGCAGTTTCCACCGGGCCCTGGGGGAAAAACTGTTTTTT CASSFHRALGEKLFF